The 29 T cell receptor beta chains below were found in one sample sequenced in a study of cytomegalovirus exposure and HLA in healthy donors. The PCR employed 60 Vbeta primers together with 13 Jbeta primers. Profiled with immunoSEQ multiplex PCR; TCRdb holds only in-frame clones, not every one. The data contain roughly 110,000 clones, over 60% of them singletons. The source material was PBMCs. These receptor sequences come from a male donor in good health and CMV-seronegative.

J is TRBJ1-4 and V is TRBV5-1; D is uncertain. V was trimmed by 5 bases and J by 0 bases, leaving 8 bases between them. Germline loops: CDR1 SGHRS, CDR2 YFSETQ. The CDR3 sequence is 14 residues long. For the CDR3, the DNA is TGCGCCAGCAGACCGGGTACAACTAATGAAAAACTGTTTTTT. Amino acid sequence: CASRPGTTNEKLFF.

V is TRBV7-3 and J is TRBJ1-2, with TRBD1 identical over 9 bases. V was clipped by 3 bases and J by 8 bases; unmatched bases: 10. Per the germline V gene, CDR1 is SGHTA and CDR2 is FQGTGA. The CDR3 is made up of 15 amino acids. CDR3 bases: TGTGCCAGCAGCTTGACGACAGGGGGTAATCAGGGCTACACCTTC. Protein sequence: CASSLTTGGNQGYTF.

V usage is TRBV29-1 and J usage is TRBJ2-7, with TRBD2 matching over 12 bases. CDR3 size: 14 residues. Germline assignment: CDR1 SQVTM and CDR2 ANQGSEA. V trimming: 7 bases; J trimming: 0 bases; junction bases outside the gene matches: 4. DNA of the CDR3: TGCAGCGGGATGACTAGCGGGAGCTCCTACGAGCAGTACTTC. Encoded protein: CSGMTSGSSYEQYF.

The V call is TRBV7-9, the J call TRBJ1-3, with D tentatively TRBD1 (6 bases). The CDR3 runs to 15 residues. Trimming took 5 bases from V and 0 from J, leaving 11 bases between them. Per germline, CDR1 SEHNR and CDR2 FQNEAQ (reference sequence). The DNA of the CDR3 is TGTGCCAGCAGCCGCACAGGGAACTCTGGAAACACCATATATTTT. Its translation is CASSRTGNSGNTIYF.

The rearrangement uses TRBV30 and TRBJ2-3; D is undetermined. The CDR3 has 14 amino acids. V dropped 0 bases and J dropped 0 bases, with 7 bases sitting between them. CDR1 GTSNPN and CDR2 SVGIG come from the germline V gene (reference sequence). CDR3 sequence reads: CAWSVRVSTDTQYF. The DNA of the CDR3 is TGTGCCTGGAGTGTTCGGGTTAGCACAGATACGCAGTATTTT.

This chain joins TRBV6-1 and TRBJ1-5, with 7 bases fitting TRBD1. The germline CDR1 and CDR2 sequences are MNHNS and SASEGT. The CDR3 runs to 15 residues. V lost 3 bases, J lost 0 bases, and 2 bases stayed unmatched. In DNA, the CDR3 is TGTGCCAGCAGTGAGGGACAGCATAGCAATCAGCCCCAGCATTTT. It codes for CASSEGQHSNQPQHF.

The chain joins TRBV27 to TRBJ1-2; D may be TRBD1 (6 bases). The CDR3 is 14 amino acids. CDR1 is MNHEY, CDR2 SMNVEV, per germline (reference sequence). The V end was cut by 5 bases, the J end by 4 bases, with 14 bases between. CDR3 amino acids: CASSPQGLGYGYTF. The CDR3 coding sequence is TGTGCCAGCAGTCCGCAGGGGCTTGGCTATGGCTACACCTTC.

This rearrangement joins TRBV28 to TRBJ2-3, with D unresolved. There are 10 residues in the CDR3. V shed 7 bases and J shed 6 bases, with 5 bases lying between them. Looked up from germline, CDR1 is MDHEN and CDR2 is SYDVKM. CDR3 in DNA: TGTGCCAGCAACGGTGATACGCAGTATTTT. Protein product: CASNGDTQYF.

V is TRBV10-2 and J is TRBJ2-2; 14 bases agree with TRBD2. Germline V gene lookup returns CDR1 WSHSY and CDR2 SAAADI. Losses at the gene ends were 3 bases for V and 4 bases for J; bases not matched to a gene: 1. The CDR3 is 16 amino acids. Here the CDR3 reads CASSDGTSGSTGELFF. CDR3 DNA: TGCGCCAGCAGTGATGGGACTAGCGGGAGCACCGGGGAGCTGTTTTTT.

This chain connects TRBV5-1 to TRBJ2-7; a weak D match, TRBD1 (5 bases). V lost 7 bases to trimming and J lost 4 bases, with 12 bases between them. Germline-derived CDR1 and CDR2 are SGHRS and YFSETQ. The CDR3 extends over 12 amino acids. The CDR3 nucleotides read TGCGCCAGCGGGTCCCAGGGTTACGAGCAGTACTTC. Encoded protein: CASGSQGYEQYF.

V usage is TRBV5-1 and J usage is TRBJ2-5; 7 nucleotides align to TRBD2. Gene TRBJ2-7 matches the end of the DNA better, so the J call may be wrong. CDR3 size: 15 residues. Germline lookup yields CDR1 SGHRS and CDR2 YFSETQ. CDR3 bases: TGCGCCAGCAGCTTGGTCCCTAGCGGCTCCTACGAGCAGTACTTC. Protein sequence: CASSLVPSGSYEQYF.

The J gene is TRBJ2-2, the V gene TRBV4-2, with D possibly TRBD2 on 5 matching bases. CDR1 is LGHNA and CDR2 is YNFKEQ in the germline V gene. The CDR3 is 17 residues long. V was cut by 1 base and J by 4 bases, with 16 bases left in between. The DNA for the CDR3 is TGTGCCAGCAGCCAAGTCTACGGGGAGAGTGGCACCGGGGAGCTGTTTTTT. Encoded protein: CASSQVYGESGTGELFF.

The genes are TRBV29-1 and TRBJ2-3, with 10 bases aligning to TRBD2. The CDR3 is made up of 14 amino acids. The V and J ends lost 4 bases and 2 bases, in that order; junction bases with no gene match: 3. Per the germline V gene, CDR1 is SQVTM and CDR2 is ANQGSEA. The DNA for the CDR3 is TGCAGCGTTGCGAGCGGGAGGGCCACAGATACGCAGTATTTT. This translates into CSVASGRATDTQYF.

The rearrangement joins TRBV29-1 to TRBJ1-2; the D is unclear. The CDR3 loop spans 13 amino acids. V dropped 0 bases and J dropped 4 bases, with 9 bases sitting between them. Per the germline V gene, CDR1 is SQVTM and CDR2 is ANQGSEA. In DNA form, the CDR3 reads TGCAGCGTTGAAGAATTCCGCGCCTATGGCTACACCTTC. This gives the protein CSVEEFRAYGYTF.

J is TRBJ1-4 and V is TRBV5-1, with D possibly being TRBD1 (6 bases). This CDR3 has 14 amino acids. V lost 3 bases and J 8 bases, leaving 14 bases between the germline ends. The V gene's germline CDR1 is SGHRS and CDR2 YFSETQ. The CDR3 DNA reads as TGCGCCAGCAGCTGGGGGCTCTGGGAGGAAAAACTGTTTTTT. Translation: CASSWGLWEEKLFF.

This clone was observed once. This rearrangement joins TRBV21-1 to TRBJ2-1; TRBD1, the table's D call, lacks a check against the DNA. TRBV21-1 is annotated as a pseudogene. The CDR3 has 17 residues. DNA of the CDR3: TGTGCCAGCAGCAAAAACCGAGGGACAGGGCCCGGCAATGAGCAGTTCTTC. This codes for CASSKNRGTGPGNEQFF.

The table lists this clone with a few counts. The chain employs TRBV18 and TRBJ2-7; 7 nucleotides line up with TRBD1. CDR3 length equals 14 residues. The V gene's germline CDR1 is KGHSH and CDR2 LQKENI. J was trimmed by 2 bases and V by 7 bases; bases with no gene match: 8. The DNA of the CDR3 is TGTGCCAGCTTTTCAGGGGGAAGAACCTACGAGCAGTACTTC. Translation: CASFSGGRTYEQYF.

The V call is TRBV6-4, the J call TRBJ2-3; weak D call: TRBD2 (5 bases). The CDR3 runs 14 residues. In germline, CDR1 is MRHNA, CDR2 SNTAGT. Trimming took off 0 bases at V and 7 bases at J, with 11 bases between the two ends. The CDR3 region is CASSDSEGVYTQYF. In DNA form, the CDR3 reads TGTGCCAGCAGTGACTCCGAGGGAGTATATACGCAGTATTTT.

This chain connects TRBV6-6 to TRBJ2-1; 9 bases are a match to TRBD2. V was clipped by 6 bases and J by 5 bases; unmatched bases: 5. Germline V gives CDR1 MNHNY, CDR2 SVGAGI (reference sequence). The CDR3 has 14 residues. The CDR3 is CASRGSGRNNEQFF. The DNA for the CDR3 is TGTGCCAGCAGAGGTAGCGGGAGAAACAATGAGCAGTTCTTC.

V and J are TRBV7-8 and TRBJ1-2, with D unclear. Germline CDR1 SGHVS, CDR2 FQNEAQ. This CDR3 is built from 16 residues. V was trimmed by 1 base and J by 6 bases, leaving 18 bases between them. The CDR3 loop reads CASSLGRRVRVNGYTF. In nucleotides, the CDR3 is TGTGCCAGCAGCTTAGGGCGGCGGGTGCGGGTAAATGGCTACACCTTC.

V and J are TRBV2 and TRBJ1-5, with D unresolved. Germline CDR1 reads SNHLY; CDR2 reads FYNNEI. V lost 4 bases to trimming and J lost 0 bases, with 7 bases between them. The CDR3 runs to 14 residues. CDR3 sequence reads: CASSAGISNQPQHF. CDR3 nucleotides: TGTGCCAGCAGTGCGGGGATTAGCAATCAGCCCCAGCATTTT.

This clone was detected only once. CDR3 amino acids: CASSSSGATDTQYF. The CDR3 DNA follows: TGTGCCAGCAGTTCCAGCGGGGCCACAGATACGCAGTATTTT. This chain joins TRBV6-5 and TRBJ2-3, with 7 positions matching TRBD2. The CDR3 contains 14 residues. Trimming at V came to 4 bases and at J to 2 bases, leaving 3 bases not matched to a gene. From germline, CDR1 is MNHEY and CDR2 SVGAGI.

As DNA, the CDR3 is TGCGCCAGCAGTGAAGGACAGGGAAACTATGGCTACACCTTC. Translation: CASSEGQGNYGYTF. The chain combines TRBV10-2 with TRBJ1-2, with 8 bases matching TRBD1. The CDR3 spans 14 residues. Looked up from germline, CDR1 is WSHSY and CDR2 is SAAADI. With 3 bases clipped from V and 2 bases from J, the junction kept 2 bases outside the gene matches.

The genes are TRBV5-4 and TRBJ2-7; the D gene is possibly TRBD2 (6 bases). V was clipped by 0 bases and J by 0 bases, with 10 bases between them. The CDR3 length is 15 residues. The germline CDR1 and CDR2 sequences are SGHNT and YYREEE (reference sequence). The CDR3: CASSLVGSLSYEQYF. CDR3 coding DNA: TGTGCCAGCAGCTTGGTCGGGAGCCTCTCCTACGAGCAGTACTTC.

The V and J genes are TRBV7-2 and TRBJ2-7, with 7 bases identical to TRBD2. The CDR3 loop spans 16 amino acids. V shed 2 bases and J 0 bases; nucleotides not matched to a gene: 7. Germline CDR1 is SGHTA and CDR2 is FQGNSA. CDR3 sequence: CASSLIRGRASYEQYF. The CDR3 region has the DNA TGTGCCAGCAGCTTAATTCGTGGGAGGGCCTCCTACGAGCAGTACTTC.

This chain uses TRBV18 with TRBJ2-3; maybe TRBD2 (5 bases). CDR1 is KGHSH, CDR2 LQKENI, per germline. The CDR3 consists of 17 residues. V was clipped by 2 bases and J by 2 bases, with 17 bases between them. This chain's CDR3 is CASSPTQLVWNTDTQYF. In DNA, the CDR3 is TGTGCCAGCTCACCAACACAACTAGTGTGGAACACAGATACGCAGTATTTT. Using reference TRBV18 and TRBJ2-3 for the parts outside the CDR3, the full variable domain is NAGVMQNPRHLVRRRGQEARLRCSPMKGHSHVYWYRQLPEEGLKFMVYLQKENIIDESGMPKERFSAEFPKEGPSILRIQQVVRGDSAAYFCASSPTQLVWNTDTQYFGPGTRLTVL.

The chain couples TRBV25-1 to TRBJ2-5; 10 nucleotides align to TRBD2. Trimming cost V 8 bases and J 4 bases; bases outside gene matches: 7. This CDR3 is built from 14 residues. Germline V lookup: CDR1 MGHDK, CDR2 SYGVNS. This CDR3 is CASSQAGGRETQYF. The CDR3 DNA is TGTGCCAGCTCGCAAGCGGGGGGGCGAGAGACCCAGTACTTC.

This clone came up a few times. The chain joins TRBV13 to TRBJ2-1; TRBD2 agrees at 10 bases. Germline loops: CDR1 PRHDT, CDR2 FYEKMQ (reference sequence). Germline trimming cut 1 base from V and 9 bases from J; bases unmatched to any gene: 9. The CDR3 consists of 16 residues. CDR3 in DNA: TGTGCCAGCAGCTTAGCGGGGAGCGGGAGGGCTGGTGAGCAGTTCTTC. It specifies CASSLAGSGRAGEQFF.

The chain combines TRBV7-8 with TRBJ2-3, with 10 bases lining up with TRBD2. With 4 bases clipped from V and 0 bases from J, the junction kept 1 base outside the gene matches. CDR3 length: 15 residues. Germline V gene data show CDR1 as SGHVS and CDR2 as FQNEAQ. The CDR3 region has the DNA TGTGCCAGCAGCTCTAGCGGGAGTAGCACAGATACGCAGTATTTT. It translates to CASSSSGSSTDTQYF.